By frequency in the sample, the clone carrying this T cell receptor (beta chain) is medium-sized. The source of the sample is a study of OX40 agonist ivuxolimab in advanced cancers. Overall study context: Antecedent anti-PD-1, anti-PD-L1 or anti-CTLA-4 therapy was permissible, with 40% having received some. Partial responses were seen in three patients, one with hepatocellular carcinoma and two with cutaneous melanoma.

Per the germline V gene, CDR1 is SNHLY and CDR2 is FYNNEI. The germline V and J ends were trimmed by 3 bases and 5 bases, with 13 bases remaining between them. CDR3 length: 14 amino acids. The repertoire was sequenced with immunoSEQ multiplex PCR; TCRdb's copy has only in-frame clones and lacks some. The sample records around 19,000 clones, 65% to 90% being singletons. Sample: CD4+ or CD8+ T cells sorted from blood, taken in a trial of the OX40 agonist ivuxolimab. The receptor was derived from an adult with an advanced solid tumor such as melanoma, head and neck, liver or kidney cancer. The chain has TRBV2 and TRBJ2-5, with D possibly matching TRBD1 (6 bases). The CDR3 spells CASSEGTGLETQYF. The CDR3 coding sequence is TGTGCCAGCAGTGAGGGAACAGGGTTGGAGACCCAGTACTTC.